The 28 T cell receptor beta chains presented below share a single source sample, sequenced in a study of blood T cell repertoires in COVID-19. The method was immunoSEQ multiplex PCR; TCRdb's version includes in-frame clones alone and lacks a portion of them. The table shows 370,000 or so clones, with about 80% occurring only once. Material: peripheral blood. These TCRs come from a human donor with acute or convalescent COVID-19. The donor label of this sample is uncertain.

This clone appeared once. This chain joins TRBV20-1 and TRBJ1-1; D gene unclear. The V end lost 1 base, the J end lost 6 bases, and 6 bases lay between the germline ends. The CDR3 totals 11 residues. Per the germline V gene, CDR1 is DFQATT and CDR2 is SNEGSKA (reference sequence). As DNA, the CDR3 is TGCAGTGCTAGAGTCCAATCTGAAGCTTTCTTT. Encoded protein: CSARVQSEAFF.

In its sample, this clone was seen once. The chain has TRBV28 and TRBJ1-2, with 7 positions matching TRBD1. From germline, CDR1 is MDHEN and CDR2 SYDVKM. V shed 6 bases and J 4 bases; nucleotides not matched to a gene: 11. The CDR3 loop spans 15 amino acids. CDR3 bases: TGTGCCAGCAGCCCTCCCGACAGGGACATCTATGGCTACACCTTC. Translation: CASSPPDRDIYGYTF.

V gene TRBV2 combines with J gene TRBJ1-2; 9 bases are shared with TRBD1. This CDR3 comprises 13 residues. Germline CDR1 reads SNHLY; CDR2 reads FYNNEI. V shed 6 bases and J 7 bases; nucleotides not matched to a gene: 6. The CDR3 here is CASSETGGGGYTF. The CDR3 nucleotides are TGTGCCAGCAGCGAGACAGGGGGAGGTGGCTACACCTTC.

The chain links TRBV5-4 to TRBJ2-1; D remains unclear. CDR3 length: 12 residues. V was cut by 4 bases and J by 10 bases, with 12 bases left in between. In germline, CDR1 is SGHNT, CDR2 YYREEE (reference sequence). The CDR3 loop is CASSQATREQFF. In nucleotides, the CDR3 is TGTGCCAGCAGCCAAGCCACCCGGGAGCAGTTCTTC.

The rearrangement links TRBV6-5 to TRBJ2-7; 9 positions match TRBD2. V lost 0 bases and J lost 4; bases outside the gene matches: 4. CDR1 and CDR2 from the germline V gene are MNHEY and SVGAGI. CDR3 length: 15 residues. Written as DNA, the CDR3 is TGTGCCAGCAGTTACTCGGCGGGAGGGCCGTACGAGCAGTACTTC. This codes for CASSYSAGGPYEQYF.

V and J are TRBV28 and TRBJ2-3; D is possibly TRBD1 (6 bases). The V end was cut by 3 bases, the J end by 2 bases, with 18 bases between. CDR1 and CDR2 (germline): MDHEN, SYDVKM. This CDR3 region has 17 residues. The CDR3 DNA reads TGTGCCAGCAGTTTCAATCCTCGCTTGGGGGCCACAGATACGCAGTATTTT. Its protein is CASSFNPRLGATDTQYF.

The V gene is TRBV9, the J gene TRBJ1-1, with no clear D. Germline V CDR1 and CDR2: SGDLS, YYNGEE. There are 13 residues in the CDR3. V was trimmed by 0 bases and J by 5 bases, leaving 8 bases between them. The CDR3 reads CASSVVQRTEAFF. DNA of the CDR3: TGTGCCAGCAGCGTAGTTCAGAGGACTGAAGCTTTCTTT.

This chain links TRBV29-1 with TRBJ2-1, with 11 bases that match TRBD2. V trimming: 4 bases; J trimming: 7 bases; junction bases outside the gene matches: 6. CDR3 length: 14 residues. Germline V gives CDR1 SQVTM, CDR2 ANQGSEA. The CDR3 DNA is TGCAGCGTTGTTCCACTAGCGGGAGTTAATGAGCAGTTCTTC. This codes for CSVVPLAGVNEQFF.

This chain links TRBV30 with TRBJ2-2; D remains ambiguous. V lost 2 bases and J lost 2, with 12 bases in between. CDR1 and CDR2 (germline): GTSNPN, SVGIG (reference sequence). The CDR3 totals 15 residues. The CDR3 DNA is TGTGCCTGGAGTTGGCGGCGGCCAAACACCGGGGAGCTGTTTTTT. Translating gives CAWSWRRPNTGELFF. The full variable domain, completed using reference TRBV30 and TRBJ2-2, is SQTIHQWPATLVQPVGSPLSLECTVEGTSNPNLYWYRQAAGRGLQLLFYSVGIGQISSEVPQNLSASRPQDRQFILSSKKLLLSDSGFYLCAWSWRRPNTGELFFGEGSRLTVL.

The rearrangement links TRBV7-9 to TRBJ1-1, with TRBD1 as a possible D gene (5 bases). Germline values: CDR1 SEHNR, CDR2 FQNEAQ (reference sequence). The CDR3 runs 15 residues. The V end was cut by 1 base, the J end by 1 base, with 10 bases between. CDR3 coding DNA: TGTGCCAGCAGCTTAGTCGGGGGTACGAACACTGAAGCTTTCTTT. It translates to CASSLVGGTNTEAFF.

This chain links TRBV5-1 with TRBJ2-1, with unresolved D. V gave up 1 base and J gave up 1 base, with 9 bases separating them. CDR3 length: 15 amino acids. Germline V gene lookup returns CDR1 SGHRS and CDR2 YFSETQ. The CDR3 DNA reads as TGCGCCAGCAGCTTGTTGGCAGTATCCTACAATGAGCAGTTCTTC. This translates into CASSLLAVSYNEQFF.

In nucleotides, the CDR3 is TGCGCCAGCAGCTTTCAGGGCGTGACCTACTACGAGCAGTACTTC. Its protein product is CASSFQGVTYYEQYF. The chain links TRBV5-1 to TRBJ2-7, with D possibly TRBD1 on 5 matching bases. Germline V gene sequence: CDR1 SGHRS, CDR2 YFSETQ. V shed 2 bases and J shed 3 bases, with 15 bases lying between them. CDR3 size: 15 residues.

The CDR3 nucleotides are TGTGCCAGCAGTTTCCCGGGGATTAGAACTGAAGCTTTCTTT. Amino acids: CASSFPGIRTEAFF. The gene calls are TRBV28 and TRBJ1-1, with D uncertain. In germline, CDR1 is MDHEN, CDR2 SYDVKM. V lost 3 bases to trimming and J lost 5 bases, with 13 bases between them. There are 14 residues in the CDR3.

This sequence joins TRBV7-9 and TRBJ1-1; 7 bases align to TRBD1. V lost 5 bases and J lost 6; bases outside the gene matches: 12. Looked up from germline, CDR1 is SEHNR and CDR2 is FQNEAQ (reference sequence). The CDR3 length is 15 residues. This CDR3 is CASSPRTTGIAEAFF. DNA for the CDR3: TGTGCCAGCAGCCCCCGGACGACAGGGATCGCTGAAGCTTTCTTT.

The CDR3 DNA follows: TGTGCCAGCAGCGCAGGATCCTTCAATCAGCCCCAGCATTTT. This codes for CASSAGSFNQPQHF. The V gene is TRBV6-5, the J gene TRBJ1-5; unclear D gene. V gave up 6 bases and J gave up 3 bases, with 12 bases separating them. From germline, CDR1 is MNHEY and CDR2 SVGAGI. This CDR3 comprises 14 residues.

The chain carries TRBV11-2 and TRBJ1-6; 7 positions match TRBD1. V trimming: 1 base; J trimming: 7 bases; junction bases outside the gene matches: 7. The germline CDR1 and CDR2 sequences are SGHAT and FQNNGV. CDR3 length equals 16 residues. This CDR3 is CASSLVRTGPNSPLHF. The CDR3 nucleotides read TGTGCCAGCAGCTTAGTGAGGACAGGCCCCAATTCACCCCTCCACTTT.

The J gene is TRBJ1-1, the V gene TRBV5-1; tentative D call: TRBD1 (5 bases). The germline V gene has CDR1 SGHRS and CDR2 YFSETQ. The CDR3 totals 13 residues. V dropped 3 bases and J dropped 1 base, with 7 bases sitting between them. The CDR3 DNA sequence: TGCGCCAGCAGCTCTGGGGCGAACACTGAAGCTTTCTTT. This codes for CASSSGANTEAFF.

This clone occurred once. This chain connects TRBV7-9 to TRBJ2-7; 10 positions agree with TRBD1. CDR1 and CDR2 (germline): SEHNR, FQNEAQ (reference sequence). The V segment lost 4 bases and the J segment 2 bases; nucleotides outside the gene matches: 2. CDR3 length equals 14 residues. DNA of the CDR3: TGTGCCAGCAGCTGGGGACAGGGGACCTACGAGCAGTACTTC. Protein product: CASSWGQGTYEQYF.

V and J are TRBV7-2 and TRBJ2-2; 7 nucleotides agree with TRBD2. Looked up from germline, CDR1 is SGHTA and CDR2 is FQGNSA. Trimming took 2 bases from V and 3 from J; bases not matched to a gene: 6. This CDR3 has 16 residues. Here the CDR3 reads CASSLSPGGHTGELFF. Written as DNA, the CDR3 is TGTGCCAGCAGCTTATCTCCGGGAGGTCACACCGGGGAGCTGTTTTTT.

This sequence joins TRBV18 and TRBJ2-7, with 9 positions matching TRBD1. Germline assignment: CDR1 KGHSH and CDR2 LQKENI. With 3 bases clipped from V and 4 bases from J, the junction kept 7 bases outside the gene matches. The CDR3 runs 15 residues. CDR3 sequence: CASSPQGQGRYEQYF. The CDR3, as DNA: TGTGCCAGCTCACCTCAAGGACAGGGGAGGTACGAGCAGTACTTC. The entire variable domain, with the rest obtained from reference TRBV18 and TRBJ2-7, is as follows: NAGVMQNPRHLVRRRGQEARLRCSPMKGHSHVYWYRQLPEEGLKFMVYLQKENIIDESGMPKERFSAEFPKEGPSILRIQQVVRGDSAAYFCASSPQGQGRYEQYFGPGTRLTVT.

The V call is TRBV19, the J call TRBJ2-1, with D tentatively TRBD2 (6 bases). The CDR3 covers 15 residues. V was shortened by 3 bases and J by 7 bases, with 16 bases between the two germline ends. In germline, CDR1 is LNHDA, CDR2 SQIVND (reference sequence). The CDR3 DNA follows: TGTGCCAGTAGTATTCGCGGGGATTCGGTAAATGAGCAGTTCTTC. Translating gives CASSIRGDSVNEQFF.

The rearrangement uses TRBV15 and TRBJ2-6, with TRBD1 identical over 8 bases. This CDR3 is built from 18 residues. The J segment lost 2 bases and the V segment lost 1 base, leaving 7 bases of the junction unmatched. CDR1 and CDR2 from the germline V gene are LNHNV and YYDKDF (reference sequence). CDR3 amino acids: CATSRGGTGSTGANVLTF. The CDR3 DNA reads as TGTGCCACCAGCAGAGGGGGGACAGGCTCGACTGGGGCCAACGTCCTGACTTTC.

In its sample, this clone was seen once. The chain carries TRBV19 and TRBJ2-1, with D possibly matching TRBD2 (6 bases). Germline V CDR1 and CDR2: LNHDA, SQIVND (reference sequence). This CDR3 has 17 residues. V gave up 6 bases and J gave up 4 bases, with 22 bases separating them. The CDR3 DNA follows: TGTGCCAGTAGCCTCACTCGGGACTCTGGAGGGTACAATGAGCAGTTCTTC. Protein sequence: CASSLTRDSGGYNEQFF.

With regard to this clone: Its ends do not fully match the called genes, so a read error is possible. The rearrangement links TRBV6-5 to TRBJ1-6, with TRBD1 matching 7 bases. Per the germline V gene, CDR1 is MNHEY and CDR2 is SVGAGI. The CDR3 runs 15 residues. CDR3 sequence: CASSTRDSRNSALHF. Here the CDR3 DNA reads TGTGCCAGCAGTACCCGGGACAGCCGAAATTCAGCCCTCCACTTT.

The chain carries TRBV5-4 and TRBJ2-3; TRBD2 is a possible D gene (6 bases). V was trimmed by 3 bases and J by 4 bases, leaving 12 bases between them. The CDR3 loop spans 14 amino acids. Germline values: CDR1 SGHNT, CDR2 YYREEE (reference sequence). CDR3 DNA: TGTGCCAGCAGCTCACTTAGCGGAGCAGATACGCAGTATTTT. Translating gives CASSSLSGADTQYF.

The V call is TRBV28, the J call TRBJ1-5, with 7 bases identical to TRBD1. Germline-derived CDR1 and CDR2 are MDHEN and SYDVKM. CDR3 length: 15 residues. V shed 7 bases and J 7 bases; nucleotides not matched to a gene: 13. This CDR3 is CASKGGLQARQPQHF. In nucleotides, the CDR3 is TGTGCCAGCAAAGGGGGCTTGCAGGCGAGGCAGCCCCAGCATTTT.

The V and J genes are TRBV7-8 and TRBJ2-3; the match to TRBD2 covers 15 bases. V trimming: 5 bases; J trimming: 7 bases; junction bases outside the gene matches: 4. CDR3 length equals 15 residues. CDR1 and CDR2 (germline): SGHVS, FQNEAQ. The CDR3 reads CASSVGTSGGNTQYF. As DNA, the CDR3 is TGTGCCAGCAGCGTCGGGACTAGCGGGGGGAATACGCAGTATTTT.

The genes are TRBV7-9 and TRBJ2-1; tentatively, D is TRBD2 (5 bases). CDR3 size: 16 residues. Germline V gene sequence: CDR1 SEHNR, CDR2 FQNEAQ (reference sequence). Trimming shortened V by 2 bases and J by 9 bases, and 20 bases separated the two germline ends. CDR3 DNA sequence: TGTGCCAGCAGCTTACACCTCGGAGGCGGCAACACTGAGCAGTTCTTC. Residues: CASSLHLGGGNTEQFF.